Listed here is a single T cell receptor (beta chain). Its target antigen remains unknown. Base qualities are not recorded, but no much larger clone differs from it by a single base. This specimen comes from a study of blood T cells in healthy people across ages (dated by TCRdb to between 2014 and 2016). Study-level background: In model experiments, template switching captured roughly one uniquely barcoded TCR beta cDNA molecule for every two T cells. To avoid experimental bias, donors of different ages were spread randomly across the sequencing lanes. The study analyzed two additional independent replicas of 1 million unique cDNA reads from the same blood draw for two donors, one aged 18 to 29 and one aged 80 or older. Using deep sequencing normalized with unique cDNA molecular identifiers, the study measured how TCR beta repertoire diversity changes with age. The donors were divided into four age groups: young (average about 16 years), middle-aged (approximately 39), aged (roughly 66) and long-lived (about 84). Summary of the overall study and its limitations: Bulk unsorted PBMC profiling prevented conclusive comparison of naive and antigen-experienced compartments. As age increased, observed TCR beta diversity per million T cells dropped in a roughly linear way, and a significant reduction was already evident by age 40. The long-lived group showed more naive CD4+ T cells, fewer expanded clones and increased TCR diversity than the aged group, suggesting age selection. Total diversity estimates from one million sequenced T cells were considered lower bounds and underestimates. The percentage of naive T cells measured by flow cytometry correlated strongly with observed TCR beta diversity. The CMV infection status of donors was not known, potentially confounding age-related changes in expanded clonotypes.

Library preparation employed 5' RACE. TCRdb records Illumina HiSeq 2500 as the sequencer. A second roughly 7 to 12 cycle PCR used a sample-barcoded 5' primer and a J-beta primer mix. A template-switch 5' adaptor carrying 12 random nucleotides introduced a unique molecular identifier onto each TCR beta cDNA molecule. Each sample yielded at least 2.5 million CDR3-containing paired-end reads. First-strand cDNA was synthesized from all RNA with the Mint cDNA synthesis kit, primed by a TRBC-specific oligonucleotide. Following uracil-DNA glycosylase treatment, all cDNA underwent a first 18-cycle PCR with the universal primers M1SS and BC2_uni_R. In the authors' own workflow: Normalization of each sample was performed by random selection of 1 million high-quality reads, each carrying a distinct molecular identifier. Instead of being binned into consensus sequences, reads that shared molecular identifiers were thrown out. MiTCR, run with a Q25 quality threshold and the strictest error-elimination algorithm, handled CDR3 identification, clonotype clustering and error correction. A nonparametric unseen species model with Euler transformation was used to estimate lower-bound total TCR beta diversity. The public reads were run again by TCRdb, first through fastp at Q25 and then through MiXCR, and only productive beta chains were kept. Under each unique CDR3 protein, matching rows form one entry showing the most common genes and DNA. These V and J calls derive from TCRdb rather than the authors' analysis. Present in this sample are about 1.6 million distinct CDR3 sequences, around 35% of which were seen just once. About 11% of the sample goes to the ten largest clones.

V ends up 5 bases short and J 8 bases short, with an unmatched junction base count of 8. The CDR3 starts with the cysteine, ends with the phenylalanine, and has 15 residues. Only the CDR3 DNA stays, 45 bases, in frame from base 1. The germline V gene encodes CDR1 DFQATT and CDR2 SNEGSKA (reference sequence). Donors were 39 systemically healthy Caucasian individuals from Russia aged about 6 to 100 years. Ten milliliters of peripheral blood were drawn from each donor into EDTA-treated Vacutainer tubes. Ficoll-Paque density-gradient centrifugation was used to isolate PBMCs, with at least 6.5 million per sample. Trizol reagent was used to extract total RNA from the PBMCs, yielding at least 5.5 micrograms per sample. For every donor, flow cytometry on a PBMC aliquot measured the percentage of naive CD45RAhigh/CD27high T cells.

The TCR originated in a woman in her 30s in good health. The material sequenced was blood. The chain links TRBV20-1 with TRBJ2-1; TRBD2 fits 14 bases in the junction. CDR3 protein: CSAVRLAGGTDEQFF. The sequence in DNA is TGCAGTGCTGTCAGACTAGCGGGGGGGACGGATGAGCAGTTCTTC.